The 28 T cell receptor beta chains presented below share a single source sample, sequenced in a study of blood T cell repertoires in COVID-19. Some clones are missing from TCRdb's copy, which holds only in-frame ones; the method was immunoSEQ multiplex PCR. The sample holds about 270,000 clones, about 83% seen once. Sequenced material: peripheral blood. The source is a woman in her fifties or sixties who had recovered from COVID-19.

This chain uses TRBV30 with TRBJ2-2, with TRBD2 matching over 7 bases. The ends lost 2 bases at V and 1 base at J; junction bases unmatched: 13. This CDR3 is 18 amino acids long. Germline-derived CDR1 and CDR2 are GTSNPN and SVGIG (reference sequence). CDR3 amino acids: CAWSPFGGYFGNTGELFF. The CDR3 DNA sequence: TGTGCCTGGAGTCCTTTCGGGGGGTATTTTGGGAACACCGGGGAGCTGTTTTTT.

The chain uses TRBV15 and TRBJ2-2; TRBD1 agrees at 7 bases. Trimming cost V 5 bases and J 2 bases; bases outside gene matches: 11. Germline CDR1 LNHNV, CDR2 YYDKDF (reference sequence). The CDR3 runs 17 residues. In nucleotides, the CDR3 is TGTGCCACCAGCTCCCCGCCGGACAGGCGTAACACCGGGGAGCTGTTTTTT. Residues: CATSSPPDRRNTGELFF.

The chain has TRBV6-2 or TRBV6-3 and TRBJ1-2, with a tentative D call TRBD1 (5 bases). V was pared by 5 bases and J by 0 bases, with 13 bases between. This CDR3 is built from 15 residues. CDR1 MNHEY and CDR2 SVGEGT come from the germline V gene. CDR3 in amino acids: CASSQQELTNYGYTF. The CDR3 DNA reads TGTGCCAGCAGTCAACAGGAGCTCACTAACTATGGCTACACCTTC.

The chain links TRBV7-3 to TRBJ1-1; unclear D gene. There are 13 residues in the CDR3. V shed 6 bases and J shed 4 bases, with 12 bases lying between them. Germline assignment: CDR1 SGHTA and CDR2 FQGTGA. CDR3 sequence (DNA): TGTGCCAGCAGTCCGGCGCCGGGCACTGAAGCTTTCTTT. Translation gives CASSPAPGTEAFF.

The CDR3 DNA sequence: TGTGCCAGCAGTGAGACAGGTAGGAACACTGAAGCTTTCTTT. Encoded protein: CASSETGRNTEAFF. The V call is TRBV2, the J call TRBJ1-1; tentatively, D is TRBD1 (6 bases). CDR1 is SNHLY, CDR2 FYNNEI, per germline. The CDR3 has 14 amino acids. The V gene lost 3 bases and the J gene lost 1 base, with 9 bases spanning the gap.

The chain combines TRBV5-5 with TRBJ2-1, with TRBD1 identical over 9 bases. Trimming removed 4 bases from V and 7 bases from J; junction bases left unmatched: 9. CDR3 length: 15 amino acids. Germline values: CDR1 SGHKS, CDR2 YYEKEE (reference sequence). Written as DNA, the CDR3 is TGTGCCAGCAGCCAAGACAGGGGGGGTCGGAATGAGCAGTTCTTC. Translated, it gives CASSQDRGGRNEQFF.

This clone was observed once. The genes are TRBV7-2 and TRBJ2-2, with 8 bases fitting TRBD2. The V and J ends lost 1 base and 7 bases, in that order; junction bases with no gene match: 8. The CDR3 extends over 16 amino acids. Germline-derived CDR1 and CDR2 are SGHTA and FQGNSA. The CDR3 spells CASSLGTGLAFGELFF. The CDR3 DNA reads TGTGCCAGCAGCTTAGGTACCGGACTAGCCTTCGGGGAGCTGTTTTTT.

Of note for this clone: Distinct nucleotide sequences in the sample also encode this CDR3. Here the CDR3 reads CATSRDRGNEKLFF. The CDR3 DNA reads as TGTGCCACCAGCAGGGACAGGGGTAATGAAAAACTGTTTTTT. The chain employs TRBV15 and TRBJ1-4, with 9 bases lining up with TRBD1. Germline V lookup: CDR1 LNHNV, CDR2 YYDKDF (reference sequence). J was trimmed by 4 bases and V by 3 bases; bases with no gene match: 0. The CDR3 consists of 14 residues.

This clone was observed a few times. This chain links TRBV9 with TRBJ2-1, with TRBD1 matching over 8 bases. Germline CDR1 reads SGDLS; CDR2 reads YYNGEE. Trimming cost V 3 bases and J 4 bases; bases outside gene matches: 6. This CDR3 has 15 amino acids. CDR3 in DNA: TGTGCCAGCAGCGAAGGACAGGGCAAATACAATGAGCAGTTCTTC. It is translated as CASSEGQGKYNEQFF.

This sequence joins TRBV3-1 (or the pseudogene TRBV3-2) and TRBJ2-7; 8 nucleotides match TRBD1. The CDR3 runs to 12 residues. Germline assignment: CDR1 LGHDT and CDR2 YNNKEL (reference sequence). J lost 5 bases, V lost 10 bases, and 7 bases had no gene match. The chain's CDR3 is CATRGQGDEQYF. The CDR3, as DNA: TGTGCCACCAGGGGGCAAGGCGACGAGCAGTACTTC.

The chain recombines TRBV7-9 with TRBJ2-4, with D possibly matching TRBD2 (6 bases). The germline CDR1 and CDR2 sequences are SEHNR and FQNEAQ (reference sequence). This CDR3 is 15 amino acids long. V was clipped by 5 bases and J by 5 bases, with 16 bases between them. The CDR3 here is CASSPGQRRENIQYF. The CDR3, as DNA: TGTGCCAGCAGCCCGGGGCAGCGGAGGGAAAACATTCAGTACTTC. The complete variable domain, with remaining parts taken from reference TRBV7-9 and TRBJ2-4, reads DTGVSQNPRHKITKRGQNVTFRCDPISEHNRLYWYRQTLGQGPEFLTYFQNEAQLEKSRLLSDRFSAERPKGSFSTLEIQRTEQGDSAMYLCASSPGQRRENIQYFGAGTRLSVL.

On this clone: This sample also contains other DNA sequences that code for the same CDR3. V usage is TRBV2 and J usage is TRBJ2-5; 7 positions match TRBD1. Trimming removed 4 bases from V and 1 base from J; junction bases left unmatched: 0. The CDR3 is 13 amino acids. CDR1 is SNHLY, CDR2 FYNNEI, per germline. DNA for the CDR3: TGTGCCAGCAGTGGGACAGGCCAAGAGACCCAGTACTTC. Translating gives CASSGTGQETQYF.

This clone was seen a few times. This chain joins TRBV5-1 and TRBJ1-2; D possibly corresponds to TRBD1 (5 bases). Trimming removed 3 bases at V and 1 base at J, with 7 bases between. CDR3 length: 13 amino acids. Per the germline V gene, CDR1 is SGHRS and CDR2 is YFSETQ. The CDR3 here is CASSSRDNYGYTF. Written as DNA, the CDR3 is TGCGCCAGCAGCTCCAGGGATAACTATGGCTACACCTTC.

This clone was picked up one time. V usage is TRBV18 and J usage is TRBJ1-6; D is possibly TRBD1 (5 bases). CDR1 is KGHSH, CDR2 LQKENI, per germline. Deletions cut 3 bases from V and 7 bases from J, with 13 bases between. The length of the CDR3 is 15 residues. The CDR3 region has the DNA TGTGCCAGCTCACCGACGGGGGTTGGCAATTCACCCCTCCACTTT. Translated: CASSPTGVGNSPLHF.

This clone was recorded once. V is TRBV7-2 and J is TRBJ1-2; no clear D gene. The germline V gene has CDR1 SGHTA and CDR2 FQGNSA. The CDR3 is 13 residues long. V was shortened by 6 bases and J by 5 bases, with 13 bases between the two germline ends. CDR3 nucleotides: TGTGCCAGCAGTCTCCCGGCGGGGTATGGCTACACCTTC. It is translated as CASSLPAGYGYTF. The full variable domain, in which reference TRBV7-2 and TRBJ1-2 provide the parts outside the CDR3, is GAGVSQSPSNKVTEKGKDVELRCDPISGHTALYWYRQSLGQGLEFLIYFQGNSAPDKSGLPSDRFSAERTGGSVSTLTIQRTQQEDSAVYLCASSLPAGYGYTFGSGTRLTVV.

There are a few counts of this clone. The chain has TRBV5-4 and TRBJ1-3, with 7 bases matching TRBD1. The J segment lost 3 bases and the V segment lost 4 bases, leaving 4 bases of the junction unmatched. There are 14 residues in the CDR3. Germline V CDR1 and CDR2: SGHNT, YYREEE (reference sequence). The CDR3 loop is CASSPTGFGNTIYF. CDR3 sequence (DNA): TGTGCCAGCAGCCCGACAGGGTTTGGAAACACCATATATTTT.

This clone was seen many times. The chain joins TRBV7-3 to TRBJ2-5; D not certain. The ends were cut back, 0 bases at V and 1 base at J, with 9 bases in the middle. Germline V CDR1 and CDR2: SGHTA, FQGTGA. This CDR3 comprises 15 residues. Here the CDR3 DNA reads TGTGCCAGCAGCTTAACCCCACTACTCCAAGAGACCCAGTACTTC. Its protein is CASSLTPLLQETQYF. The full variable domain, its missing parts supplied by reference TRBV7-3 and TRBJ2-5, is GAGVSQTPSNKVTEKGKYVELRCDPISGHTALYWYRQSLGQGPEFLIYFQGTGAADDSGLPNDRFFAVRPEGSVSTLKIQRTERGDSAVYLCASSLTPLLQETQYFGPGTRLLVL.

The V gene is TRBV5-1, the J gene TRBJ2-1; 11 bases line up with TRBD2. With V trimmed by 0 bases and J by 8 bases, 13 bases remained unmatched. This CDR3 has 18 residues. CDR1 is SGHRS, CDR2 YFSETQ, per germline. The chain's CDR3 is CASSLAASSGGARDEQFF. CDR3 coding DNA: TGCGCCAGCAGCTTGGCCGCGAGTAGCGGGGGGGCCAGGGATGAGCAGTTCTTC.

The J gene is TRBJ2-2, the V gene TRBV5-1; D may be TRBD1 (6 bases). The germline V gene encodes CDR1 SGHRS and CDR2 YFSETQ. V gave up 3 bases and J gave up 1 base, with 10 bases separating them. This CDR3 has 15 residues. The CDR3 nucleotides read TGCGCCAGCAGCTCCGTAGGGGGGAACACCGGGGAGCTGTTTTTT. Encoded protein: CASSSVGGNTGELFF.

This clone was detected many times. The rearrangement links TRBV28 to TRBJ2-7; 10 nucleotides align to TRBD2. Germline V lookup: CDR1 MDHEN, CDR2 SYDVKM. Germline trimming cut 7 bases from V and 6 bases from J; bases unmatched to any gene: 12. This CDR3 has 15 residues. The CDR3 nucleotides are TGTGCCAGCAATCTACAGGGGACTAGCGTGACCGAGCAGTACTTC. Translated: CASNLQGTSVTEQYF.

The CDR3 reads CASRRHSNQPQHF. CDR3 in DNA: TGTGCCAGCAGAAGACATAGCAATCAGCCCCAGCATTTT. The V call is TRBV27, the J call TRBJ1-5; D gene uncertain. Germline V gene lookup returns CDR1 MNHEY and CDR2 SMNVEV (reference sequence). There are 13 residues in the CDR3. Trimming cost V 6 bases and J 0 bases, with 6 bases left between them.

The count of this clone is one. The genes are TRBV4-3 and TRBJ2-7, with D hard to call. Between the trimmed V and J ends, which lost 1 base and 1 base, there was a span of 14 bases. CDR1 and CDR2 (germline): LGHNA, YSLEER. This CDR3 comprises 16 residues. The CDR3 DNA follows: TGCGCCAGCAGCCAAGCCCATTCCCCAGATTCCTACGAGCAGTACTTC. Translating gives CASSQAHSPDSYEQYF.

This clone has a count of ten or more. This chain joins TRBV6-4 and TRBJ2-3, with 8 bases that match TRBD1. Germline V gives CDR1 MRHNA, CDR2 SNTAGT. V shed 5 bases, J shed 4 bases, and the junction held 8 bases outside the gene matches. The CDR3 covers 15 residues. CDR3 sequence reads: CASSSTGDPADTQYF. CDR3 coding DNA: TGTGCCAGCAGTTCGACAGGGGATCCCGCAGATACGCAGTATTTT.

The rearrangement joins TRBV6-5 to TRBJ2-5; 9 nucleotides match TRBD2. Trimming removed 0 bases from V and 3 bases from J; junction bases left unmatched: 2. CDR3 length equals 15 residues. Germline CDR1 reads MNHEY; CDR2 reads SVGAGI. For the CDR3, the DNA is TGTGCCAGCAGTTACTCTGGCGGGAGGGAAGAGACCCAGTACTTC. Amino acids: CASSYSGGREETQYF.

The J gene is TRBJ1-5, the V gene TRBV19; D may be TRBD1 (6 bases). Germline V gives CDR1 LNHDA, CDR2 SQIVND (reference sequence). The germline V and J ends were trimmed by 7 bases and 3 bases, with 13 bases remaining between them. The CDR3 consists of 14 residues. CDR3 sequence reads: CASTHSGANQPQHF. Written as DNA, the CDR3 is TGTGCCAGTACCCACTCAGGGGCCAATCAGCCCCAGCATTTT.

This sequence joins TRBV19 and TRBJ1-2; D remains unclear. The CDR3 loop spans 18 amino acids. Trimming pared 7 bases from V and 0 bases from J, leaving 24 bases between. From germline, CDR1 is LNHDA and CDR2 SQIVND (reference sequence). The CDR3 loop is CASTTSGASLFPNYGYTF. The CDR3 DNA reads TGTGCCAGTACCACCTCTGGAGCGAGCCTCTTTCCTAACTATGGCTACACCTTC.

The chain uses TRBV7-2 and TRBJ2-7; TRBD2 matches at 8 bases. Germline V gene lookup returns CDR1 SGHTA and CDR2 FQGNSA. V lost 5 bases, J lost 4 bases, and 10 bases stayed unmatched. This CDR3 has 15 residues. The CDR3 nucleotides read TGTGCCAGCAGCCTCCTCGGGGTAGCGGGATACGAGCAGTACTTC. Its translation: CASSLLGVAGYEQYF. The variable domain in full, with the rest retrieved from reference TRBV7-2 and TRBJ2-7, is GAGVSQSPSNKVTEKGKDVELRCDPISGHTALYWYRQSLGQGLEFLIYFQGNSAPDKSGLPSDRFSAERTGGSVSTLTIQRTQQEDSAVYLCASSLLGVAGYEQYFGPGTRLTVT.

CDR3 region: CASRATGSYGYTF. DNA for the CDR3: TGTGCCAGCAGAGCGACAGGGAGCTATGGCTACACCTTC. V gene TRBV12-3 or TRBV12-4 combines with J gene TRBJ1-2; 7 nucleotides match TRBD1. The V and J ends lost 6 bases and 4 bases, in that order; junction bases with no gene match: 5. This CDR3 contains 13 residues.